One T cell receptor (beta chain) is described in this entry. Trimming removed 8 bases at V and 2 bases at J, with 12 bases between. In germline, CDR1 is SNHLY, CDR2 FYNNEI. CDR3 length: 13 residues. The data were taken from a study of blood T cell repertoires in COVID-19. Across the study: Nucleic acid was either cDNA or gDNA, and it came from T cells, B-cell-depleted T cells, or PBMCs.

Clones were sequenced by immunoSEQ multiplex PCR, and TCRdb holds only the in-frame ones, with some missing. The repertoire has hundreds of thousands of clones, about 87% of them found once; the top ten carry 3%. The clonotype was recovered from a woman aged 45-65 years who had recovered from COVID-19. The J gene is TRBJ1-1, the V gene TRBV2, with a tentative D call TRBD1 (6 bases). Sequenced: PBMCs or T cells enriched from blood (not recorded which). The CDR3 reads CASRGQSNTEAFF. As DNA, the CDR3 is TGTGCCAGCCGGGGACAATCCAACACTGAAGCTTTCTTT.